Each of the 9 T cell receptor beta chains below was sequenced from the same sample in a study of control samples from healthy donors and cancer patients. Here immunoSEQ multiplex PCR was the method, and the copy in TCRdb shows in-frame clones only, minus some. The table shows 60,000 to 100,000 clones, with around nine tenths occurring only once. The sample consisted of blood. The source of these receptors is a man aged 50 or older in good health.

This chain connects TRBV3-1 (or the pseudogene TRBV3-2) to TRBJ1-5, with a weak D call TRBD1 (5 bases). The CDR3 has 16 amino acids. Trimming took 4 bases from V and 1 from J, leaving 14 bases between them. CDR1 is LGHDT and CDR2 is YNNKEL in the germline V gene (reference sequence). CDR3 protein: CASSLLTRESNQPQHF. In nucleotides, the CDR3 is TGTGCCAGCAGCCTACTAACCAGGGAAAGCAATCAGCCCCAGCATTTT.

The rearrangement joins TRBV2 to TRBJ2-3; TRBD2 might be the D (6 bases). Germline V gene sequence: CDR1 SNHLY, CDR2 FYNNEI. The CDR3 contains 15 residues. V lost 8 bases and J 1 base, leaving 16 bases between the germline ends. CDR3 loop: CASGDGGAGTDTQYF. The DNA of the CDR3 is TGTGCCAGCGGGGACGGCGGGGCCGGCACAGATACGCAGTATTTT.

The rearrangement uses TRBV7-8 and TRBJ1-6; weak D call: TRBD1 (6 bases). This CDR3 region has 14 residues. V was cut by 6 bases and J by 9 bases, with 15 bases left in between. CDR1 is SGHVS, CDR2 FQNEAQ, per germline. CDR3 coding DNA: TGTGCCAGCAGGTACCAGGGGTCGGCTTCACCCCTCCACTTT. It yields the protein CASRYQGSASPLHF.

The chain uses TRBV11-2 and TRBJ2-2, with a possible D match to TRBD2 (5 bases). The length of the CDR3 is 15 residues. Germline CDR1 SGHAT, CDR2 FQNNGV. Trimming removed 6 bases at V and 1 base at J, with 12 bases between. As DNA, the CDR3 is TGTGCCAGCAGACGGGCTAGCATGAACACCGGGGAGCTGTTTTTT. Its translation: CASRRASMNTGELFF.

This clone was seen once. This chain connects TRBV18 to TRBJ1-3; the D gene is possibly TRBD1 (6 bases). Trimming left V 5 bases short and J 4 bases short, with 12 bases between. Looked up from germline, CDR1 is KGHSH and CDR2 is LQKENI. This CDR3 region has 14 residues. As DNA, the CDR3 is TGTGCCAGCTCAACCGGGACATCAGGAAACACCATATATTTT. Its translation is CASSTGTSGNTIYF.

The chain recombines TRBV11-3 with TRBJ2-3; no clear D gene. Germline V gene sequence: CDR1 SGHNT, CDR2 YENEEA. This CDR3 contains 15 residues. Between the trimmed V and J ends, which lost 1 base and 2 bases, there was a span of 10 bases. CDR3 loop: CASSLGSSNTDTQYF. The CDR3 bases are TGTGCCAGCAGCTTAGGGTCCTCCAACACAGATACGCAGTATTTT. Using reference TRBV11-3 and TRBJ2-3 for the parts outside the CDR3, the full variable domain is EAGVVQSPRYKIIEKKQPVAFWCNPISGHNTLYWYLQNLGQGPELLIRYENEEAVDDSQLPKDRFSAERLKGVDSTLKIQPAELGDSAVYLCASSLGSSNTDTQYFGPGTRLTVL.

V usage is TRBV7-3 and J usage is TRBJ2-2; 13 bases match TRBD2. Trimming cost V 4 bases and J 0 bases; bases outside gene matches: 2. The CDR3 covers 17 residues. Germline V gene data show CDR1 as SGHTA and CDR2 as FQGTGA. CDR3 residues: CASSSGTSGANTGELFF. The CDR3 nucleotides read TGTGCCAGCAGCTCAGGGACTAGCGGGGCGAACACCGGGGAGCTGTTTTTT.

V is TRBV7-2 and J is TRBJ1-1; D is ambiguous. CDR3 length: 11 residues. CDR1 is SGHTA, CDR2 FQGNSA, per germline. Trimming stripped 5 bases from V and 6 bases from J, with 7 bases between. For the CDR3, the DNA is TGTGCCAGCAGCCAGTACGCTGAAGCTTTCTTT. Protein product: CASSQYAEAFF.

This clone appeared a single time. This chain links TRBV10-3 with TRBJ2-3; D is ambiguous. Between the trimmed V and J ends, which lost 2 bases and 1 base, there was a span of 10 bases. Germline-derived CDR1 and CDR2 are ENHRY and SYGVKD. The length of the CDR3 is 15 residues. The CDR3 nucleotides read TGTGCCATCAGTGAGGGTGCTACCGGCACAGATACGCAGTATTTT. Protein sequence: CAISEGATGTDTQYF.